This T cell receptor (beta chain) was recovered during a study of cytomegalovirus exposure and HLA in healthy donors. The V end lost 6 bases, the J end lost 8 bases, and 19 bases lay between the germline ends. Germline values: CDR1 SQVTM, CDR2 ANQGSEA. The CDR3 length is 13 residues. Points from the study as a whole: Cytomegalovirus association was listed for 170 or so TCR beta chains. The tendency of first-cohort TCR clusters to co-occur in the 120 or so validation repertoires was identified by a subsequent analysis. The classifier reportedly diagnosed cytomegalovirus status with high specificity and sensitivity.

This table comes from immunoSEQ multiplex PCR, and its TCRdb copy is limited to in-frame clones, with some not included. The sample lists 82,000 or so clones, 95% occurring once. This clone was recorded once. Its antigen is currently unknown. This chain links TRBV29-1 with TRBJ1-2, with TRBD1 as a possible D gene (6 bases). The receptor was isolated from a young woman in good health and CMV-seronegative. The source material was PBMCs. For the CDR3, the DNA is TGCAGCGTGCCTGTTTTGGGGGCACGAGGCTACACCTTC. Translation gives CSVPVLGARGYTF.